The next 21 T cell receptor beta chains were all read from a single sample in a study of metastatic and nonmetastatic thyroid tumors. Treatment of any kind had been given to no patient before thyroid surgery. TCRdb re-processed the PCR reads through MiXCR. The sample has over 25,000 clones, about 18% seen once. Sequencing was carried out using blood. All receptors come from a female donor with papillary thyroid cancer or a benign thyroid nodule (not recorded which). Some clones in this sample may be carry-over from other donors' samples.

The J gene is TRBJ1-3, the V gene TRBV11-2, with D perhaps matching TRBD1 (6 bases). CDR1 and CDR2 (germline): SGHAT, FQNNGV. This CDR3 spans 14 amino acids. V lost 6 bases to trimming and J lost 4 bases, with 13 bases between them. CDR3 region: CASRSNREGNTIYF. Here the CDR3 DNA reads TGTGCCAGCAGATCCAACAGGGAGGGAAACACCATATATTTT.

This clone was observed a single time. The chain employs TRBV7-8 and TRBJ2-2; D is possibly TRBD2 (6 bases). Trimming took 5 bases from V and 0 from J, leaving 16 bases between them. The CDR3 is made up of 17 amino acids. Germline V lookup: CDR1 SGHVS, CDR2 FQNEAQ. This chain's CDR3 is CASSPFYGTSNTGELFF. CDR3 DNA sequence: TGTGCCAGCAGCCCCTTCTACGGGACTTCGAACACCGGGGAGCTGTTTTTT.

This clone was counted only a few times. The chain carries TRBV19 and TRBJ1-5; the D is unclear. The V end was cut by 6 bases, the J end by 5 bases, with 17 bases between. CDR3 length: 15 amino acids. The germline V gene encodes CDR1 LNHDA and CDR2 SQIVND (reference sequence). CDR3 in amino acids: CASSERAESYQPQHF. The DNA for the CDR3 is TGTGCCAGTAGCGAAAGGGCGGAATCTTATCAGCCCCAGCATTTT. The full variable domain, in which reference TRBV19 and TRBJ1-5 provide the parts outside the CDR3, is DGGITQSPKYLFRKEGQNVTLSCEQNLNHDAMYWYRQDPGQGLRLIYYSQIVNDFQKGDIAEGYSVSREKKESFPLTVTSAQKNPTAFYLCASSERAESYQPQHFGDGTRLSIL.

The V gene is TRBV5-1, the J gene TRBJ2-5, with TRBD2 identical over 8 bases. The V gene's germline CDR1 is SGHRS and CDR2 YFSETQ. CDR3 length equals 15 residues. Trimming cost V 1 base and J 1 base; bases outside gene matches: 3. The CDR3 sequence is CASSLQRGPQETQYF. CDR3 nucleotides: TGCGCCAGCAGCTTGCAGCGGGGGCCCCAAGAGACCCAGTACTTC.

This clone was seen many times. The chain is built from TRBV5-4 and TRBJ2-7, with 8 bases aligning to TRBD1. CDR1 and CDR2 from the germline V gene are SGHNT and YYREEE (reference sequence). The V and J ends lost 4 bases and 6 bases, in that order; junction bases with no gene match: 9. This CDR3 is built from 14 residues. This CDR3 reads CASSPWTGSCEQYF. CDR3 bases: TGTGCCAGCAGCCCATGGACAGGGTCGTGCGAGCAGTACTTC.

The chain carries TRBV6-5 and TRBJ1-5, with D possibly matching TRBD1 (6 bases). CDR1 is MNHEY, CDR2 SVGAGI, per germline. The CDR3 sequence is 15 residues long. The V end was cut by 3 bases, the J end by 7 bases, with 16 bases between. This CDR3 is CASSYTTGSDQPQHF. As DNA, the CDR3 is TGTGCCAGCAGTTATACAACAGGGTCTGACCAGCCCCAGCATTTT.

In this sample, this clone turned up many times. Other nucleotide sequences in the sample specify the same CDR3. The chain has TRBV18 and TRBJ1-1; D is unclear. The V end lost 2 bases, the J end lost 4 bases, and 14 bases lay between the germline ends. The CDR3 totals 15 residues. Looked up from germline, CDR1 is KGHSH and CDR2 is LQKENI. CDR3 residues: CASSPTGLVSTEAFF. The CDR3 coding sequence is TGTGCCAGCTCACCAACTGGTCTGGTGAGCACTGAAGCTTTCTTT.

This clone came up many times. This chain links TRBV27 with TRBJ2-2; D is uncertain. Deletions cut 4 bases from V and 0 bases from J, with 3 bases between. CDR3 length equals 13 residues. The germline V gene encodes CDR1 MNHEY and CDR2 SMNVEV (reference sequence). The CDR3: CASSWTNTGELFF. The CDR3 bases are TGTGCCAGCAGTTGGACGAACACCGGGGAGCTGTTTTTT.

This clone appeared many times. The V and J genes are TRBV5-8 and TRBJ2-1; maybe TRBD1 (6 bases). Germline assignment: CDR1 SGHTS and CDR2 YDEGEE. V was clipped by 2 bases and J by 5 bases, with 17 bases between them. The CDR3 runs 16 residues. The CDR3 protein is CASSLQQGRADNEQFF. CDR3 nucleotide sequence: TGTGCCAGCAGCTTACAACAGGGACGAGCCGACAATGAGCAGTTCTTC.

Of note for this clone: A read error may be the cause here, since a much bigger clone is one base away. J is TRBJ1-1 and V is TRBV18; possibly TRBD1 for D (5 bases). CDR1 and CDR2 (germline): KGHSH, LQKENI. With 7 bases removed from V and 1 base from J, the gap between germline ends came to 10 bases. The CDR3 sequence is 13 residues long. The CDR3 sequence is CASFGTGNTEAFF. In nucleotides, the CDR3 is TGTGCCAGCTTTGGGACTGGGAACACTGAAGCTTTCTTT.

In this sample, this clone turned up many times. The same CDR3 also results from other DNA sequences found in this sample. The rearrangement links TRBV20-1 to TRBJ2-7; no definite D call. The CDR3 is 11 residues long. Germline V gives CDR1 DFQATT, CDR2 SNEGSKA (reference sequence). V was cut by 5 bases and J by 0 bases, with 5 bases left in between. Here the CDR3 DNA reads TGCAGTGCTTACCTCTCCTACGAGCAGTACTTC. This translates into CSAYLSYEQYF.

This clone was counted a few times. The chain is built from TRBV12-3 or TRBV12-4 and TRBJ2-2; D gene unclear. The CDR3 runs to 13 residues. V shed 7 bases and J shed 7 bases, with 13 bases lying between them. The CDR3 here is CASNVGSHGELFF. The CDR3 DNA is TGTGCCAGCAACGTGGGGTCCCACGGGGAGCTGTTTTTT.

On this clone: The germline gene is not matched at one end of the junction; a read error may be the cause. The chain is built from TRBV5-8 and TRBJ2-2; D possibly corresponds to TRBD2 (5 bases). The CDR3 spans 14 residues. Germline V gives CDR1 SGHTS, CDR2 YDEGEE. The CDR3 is CASSFPDHTGELFF. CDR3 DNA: TGTGCCAGCAGCTTCCCGGATCACACCGGGGAACTGTTTTTT.

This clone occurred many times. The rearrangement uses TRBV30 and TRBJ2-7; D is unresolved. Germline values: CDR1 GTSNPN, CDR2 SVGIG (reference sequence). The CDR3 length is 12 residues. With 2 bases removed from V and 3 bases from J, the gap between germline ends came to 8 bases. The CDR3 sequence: CAWSKVVYEQYF. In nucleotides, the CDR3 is TGTGCCTGGAGTAAGGTAGTCTACGAGCAGTACTTC.

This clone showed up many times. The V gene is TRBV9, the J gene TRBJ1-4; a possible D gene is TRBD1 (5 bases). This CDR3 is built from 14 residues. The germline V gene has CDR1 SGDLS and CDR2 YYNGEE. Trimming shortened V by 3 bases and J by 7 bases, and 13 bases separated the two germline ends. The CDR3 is CASSAGVGGEKLFF. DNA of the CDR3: TGTGCCAGCAGCGCCGGAGTGGGGGGTGAAAAACTGTTTTTT.

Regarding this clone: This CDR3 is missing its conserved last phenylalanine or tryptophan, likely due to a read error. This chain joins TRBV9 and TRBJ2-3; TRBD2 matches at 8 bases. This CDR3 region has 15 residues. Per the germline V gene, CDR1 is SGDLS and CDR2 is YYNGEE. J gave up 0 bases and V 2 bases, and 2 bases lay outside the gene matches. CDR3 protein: CASSVVAGSTDTQYD. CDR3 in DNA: TGTGCCAGCAGCGTGGTAGCGGGGAGCACAGATACGCAGTATGAT.

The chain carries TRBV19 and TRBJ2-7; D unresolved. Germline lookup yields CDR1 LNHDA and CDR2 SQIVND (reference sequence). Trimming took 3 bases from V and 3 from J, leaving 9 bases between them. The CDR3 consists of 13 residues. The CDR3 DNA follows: TGTGCCAGTAGTATCACACGGAGCTACGAGCAGTACGTC. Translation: CASSITRSYEQYV.

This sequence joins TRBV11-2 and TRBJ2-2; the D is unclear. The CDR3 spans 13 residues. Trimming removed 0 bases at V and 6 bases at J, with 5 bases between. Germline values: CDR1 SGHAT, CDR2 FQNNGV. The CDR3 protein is CASSLEVSGELFF. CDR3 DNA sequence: TGTGCCAGCAGCTTAGAAGTTTCCGGGGAGCTGTTTTTT.

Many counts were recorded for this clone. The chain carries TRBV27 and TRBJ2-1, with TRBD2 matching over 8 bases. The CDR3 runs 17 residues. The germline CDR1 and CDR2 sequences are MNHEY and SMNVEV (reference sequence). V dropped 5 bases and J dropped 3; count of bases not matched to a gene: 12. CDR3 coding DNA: TGTGCCAGCAGTCCTTATAGCGGGACCAATTACTACAATGAGCAGTTCTTC. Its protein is CASSPYSGTNYYNEQFF.

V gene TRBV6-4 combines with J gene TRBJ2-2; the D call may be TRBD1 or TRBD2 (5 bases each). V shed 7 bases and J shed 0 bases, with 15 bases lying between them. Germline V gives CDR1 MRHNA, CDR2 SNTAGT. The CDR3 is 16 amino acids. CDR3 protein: CASTQAVGANTGELFF. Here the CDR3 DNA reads TGTGCCAGCACACAGGCTGTGGGGGCGAACACCGGGGAGCTGTTTTTT.

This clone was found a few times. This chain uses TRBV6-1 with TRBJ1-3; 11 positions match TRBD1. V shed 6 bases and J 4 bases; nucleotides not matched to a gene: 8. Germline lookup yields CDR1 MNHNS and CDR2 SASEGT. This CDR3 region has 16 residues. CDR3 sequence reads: CASSIGQGASGNTIYF. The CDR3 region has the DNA TGTGCCAGCAGCATCGGACAGGGGGCCTCAGGAAACACCATATATTTT.